This TCR beta chain was identified in a study of cytomegalovirus exposure and HLA in healthy donors. Details on this clone: The target antigen is unknown.

Germline V gene sequence: CDR1 SGHAT, CDR2 FQNNGV. The CDR3 spans 13 residues. V lost 6 bases and J lost 4, with 10 bases in between. General study findings and limits: Most TCR sequences were rare, but some public TCRs occurred in many donors.

PCR involved 60 Vbeta and 13 Jbeta primers. Sequencing was performed with immunoSEQ multiplex PCR; in TCRdb, only in-frame clones are kept and a portion is missing. The data contain more than 25,000 clones, 50% to 75% of them seen just once; the ten biggest clones take up roughly 42%. Sequencing was performed on PBMCs. The V and J genes are TRBV11-2 and TRBJ1-5; TRBD1 is a possible D gene (5 bases). The clonotype comes from a male donor in good health and CMV-seropositive. CDR3 nucleotides: TGTGCCAGCAGTCACCCAGGGAATCAGCCCCAGCATTTT. Amino acids: CASSHPGNQPQHF.